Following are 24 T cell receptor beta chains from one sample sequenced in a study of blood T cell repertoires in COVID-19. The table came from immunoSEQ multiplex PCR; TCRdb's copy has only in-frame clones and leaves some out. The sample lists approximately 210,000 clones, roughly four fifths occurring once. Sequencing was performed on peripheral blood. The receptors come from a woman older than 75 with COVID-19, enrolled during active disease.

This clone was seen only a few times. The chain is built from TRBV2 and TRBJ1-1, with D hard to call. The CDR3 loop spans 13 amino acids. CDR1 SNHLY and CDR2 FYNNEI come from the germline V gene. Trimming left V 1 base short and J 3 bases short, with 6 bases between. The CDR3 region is CASSEGLDTEAFF. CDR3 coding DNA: TGTGCCAGCAGTGAAGGGTTAGACACTGAAGCTTTCTTT.

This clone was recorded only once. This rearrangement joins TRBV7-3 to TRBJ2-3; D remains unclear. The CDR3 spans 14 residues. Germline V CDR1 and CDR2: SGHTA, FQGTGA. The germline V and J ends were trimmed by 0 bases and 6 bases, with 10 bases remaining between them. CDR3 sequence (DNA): TGTGCCAGCAGCTTAACCCGTGGTCGGGATACGCAGTATTTT. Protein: CASSLTRGRDTQYF.

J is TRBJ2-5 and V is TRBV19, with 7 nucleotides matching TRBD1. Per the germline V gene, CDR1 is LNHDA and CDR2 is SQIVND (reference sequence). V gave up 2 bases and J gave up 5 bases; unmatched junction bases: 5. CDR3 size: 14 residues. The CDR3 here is CASSITGVRETQYF. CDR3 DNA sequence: TGTGCCAGTAGTATAACAGGGGTCAGGGAGACCCAGTACTTC.

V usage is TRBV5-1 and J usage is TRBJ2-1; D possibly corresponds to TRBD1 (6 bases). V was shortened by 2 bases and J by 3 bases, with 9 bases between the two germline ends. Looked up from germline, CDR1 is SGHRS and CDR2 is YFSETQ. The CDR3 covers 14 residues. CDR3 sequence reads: CASSLSTGYNEQFF. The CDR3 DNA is TGCGCCAGCAGCTTATCGACAGGCTACAATGAGCAGTTCTTC.

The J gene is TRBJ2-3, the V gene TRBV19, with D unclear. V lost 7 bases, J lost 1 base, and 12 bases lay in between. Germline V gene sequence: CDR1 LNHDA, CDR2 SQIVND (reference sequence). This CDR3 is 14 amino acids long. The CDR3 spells CASTQWAGTDTQYF. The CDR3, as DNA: TGTGCCAGTACCCAATGGGCCGGCACAGATACGCAGTATTTT. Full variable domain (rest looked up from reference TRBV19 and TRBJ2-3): DGGITQSPKYLFRKEGQNVTLSCEQNLNHDAMYWYRQDPGQGLRLIYYSQIVNDFQKGDIAEGYSVSREKKESFPLTVTSAQKNPTAFYLCASTQWAGTDTQYFGPGTRLTVL.

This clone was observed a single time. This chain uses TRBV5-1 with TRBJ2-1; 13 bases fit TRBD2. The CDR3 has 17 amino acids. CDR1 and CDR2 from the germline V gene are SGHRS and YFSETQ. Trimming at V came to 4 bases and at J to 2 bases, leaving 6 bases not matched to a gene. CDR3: CASSPGLAGATYNEQFF. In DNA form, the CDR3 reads TGCGCCAGCAGCCCTGGACTAGCGGGGGCAACCTACAATGAGCAGTTCTTC. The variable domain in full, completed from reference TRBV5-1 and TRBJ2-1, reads KAGVTQTPRYLIKTRGQQVTLSCSPISGHRSVSWYQQTPGQGLQFLFEYFSETQRNKGNFPGRFSGRQFSNSRSEMNVSTLELGDSALYLCASSPGLAGATYNEQFFGPGTRLTVL.

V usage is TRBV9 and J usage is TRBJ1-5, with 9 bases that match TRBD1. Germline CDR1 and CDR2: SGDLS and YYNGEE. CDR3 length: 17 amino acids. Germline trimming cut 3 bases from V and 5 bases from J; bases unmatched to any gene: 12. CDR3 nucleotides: TGTGCCAGCAGCGAAACGACAGGGGGATATAGTTATCAGCCCCAGCATTTT. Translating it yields CASSETTGGYSYQPQHF.

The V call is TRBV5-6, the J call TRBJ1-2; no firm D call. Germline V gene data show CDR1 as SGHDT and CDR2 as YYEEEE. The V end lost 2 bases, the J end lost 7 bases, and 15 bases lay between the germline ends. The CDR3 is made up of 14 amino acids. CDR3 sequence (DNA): TGTGCCAGCAGCTTTGAATCGGGAAGTGGTGGCTACACCTTC. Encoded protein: CASSFESGSGGYTF.

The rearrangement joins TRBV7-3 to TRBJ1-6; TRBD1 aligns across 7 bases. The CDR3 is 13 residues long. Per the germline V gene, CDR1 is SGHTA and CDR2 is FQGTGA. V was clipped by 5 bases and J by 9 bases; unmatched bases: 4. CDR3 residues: CASSAGTASPLHF. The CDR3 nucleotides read TGTGCCAGCAGCGCCGGGACAGCTTCACCCCTCCACTTT.

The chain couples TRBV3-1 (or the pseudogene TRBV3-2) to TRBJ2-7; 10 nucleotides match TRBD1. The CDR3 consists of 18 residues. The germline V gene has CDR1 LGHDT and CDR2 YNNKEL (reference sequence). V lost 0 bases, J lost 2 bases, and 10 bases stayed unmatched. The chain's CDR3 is CASSQEAFFGQGAYEQYF. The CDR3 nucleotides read TGTGCCAGCAGCCAAGAAGCGTTCTTCGGACAGGGGGCCTACGAGCAGTACTTC.

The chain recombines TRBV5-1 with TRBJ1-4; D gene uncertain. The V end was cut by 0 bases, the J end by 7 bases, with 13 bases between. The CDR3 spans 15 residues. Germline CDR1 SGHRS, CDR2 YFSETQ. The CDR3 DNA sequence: TGCGCCAGCAGCTTGGACGGCGGGGAGGGTGAAAAACTGTTTTTT. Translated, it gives CASSLDGGEGEKLFF. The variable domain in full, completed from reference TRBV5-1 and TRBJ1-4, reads KAGVTQTPRYLIKTRGQQVTLSCSPISGHRSVSWYQQTPGQGLQFLFEYFSETQRNKGNFPGRFSGRQFSNSRSEMNVSTLELGDSALYLCASSLDGGEGEKLFFGSGTQLSVL.

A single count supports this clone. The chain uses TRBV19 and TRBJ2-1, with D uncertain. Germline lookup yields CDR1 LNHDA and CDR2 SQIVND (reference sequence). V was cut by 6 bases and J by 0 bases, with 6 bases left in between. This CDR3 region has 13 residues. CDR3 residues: CASSPSSYNEQFF. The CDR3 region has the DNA TGTGCCAGTAGCCCCAGCTCCTACAATGAGCAGTTCTTC.

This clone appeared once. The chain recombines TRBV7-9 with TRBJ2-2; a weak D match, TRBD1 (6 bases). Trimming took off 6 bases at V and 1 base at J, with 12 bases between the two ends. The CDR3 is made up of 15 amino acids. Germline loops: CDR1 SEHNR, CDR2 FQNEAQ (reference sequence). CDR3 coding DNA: TGTGCCAGCAGTCCCGGGACATTGAACACCGGGGAGCTGTTTTTT. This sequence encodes CASSPGTLNTGELFF.

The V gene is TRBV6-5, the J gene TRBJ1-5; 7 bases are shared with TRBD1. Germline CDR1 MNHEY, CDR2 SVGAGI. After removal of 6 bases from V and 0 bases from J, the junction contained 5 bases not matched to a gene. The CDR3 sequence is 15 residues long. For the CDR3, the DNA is TGTGCCAGCAGAGAGGACAGGACTAGCAATCAGCCCCAGCATTTT. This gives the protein CASREDRTSNQPQHF.

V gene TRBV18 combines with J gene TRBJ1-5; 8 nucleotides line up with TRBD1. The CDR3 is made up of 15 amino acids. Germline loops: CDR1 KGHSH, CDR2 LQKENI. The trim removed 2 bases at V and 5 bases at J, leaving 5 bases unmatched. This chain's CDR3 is CASSPSGQGDQPQHF. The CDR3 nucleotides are TGTGCCAGCTCACCATCAGGACAGGGAGATCAGCCCCAGCATTTT.

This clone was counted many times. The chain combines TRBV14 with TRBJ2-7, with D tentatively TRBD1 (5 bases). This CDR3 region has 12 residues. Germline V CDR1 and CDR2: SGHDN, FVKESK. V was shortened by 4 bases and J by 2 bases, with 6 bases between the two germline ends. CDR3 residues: CASSPGTYEQYF. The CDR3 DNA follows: TGTGCCAGCAGCCCAGGGACCTACGAGCAGTACTTC.

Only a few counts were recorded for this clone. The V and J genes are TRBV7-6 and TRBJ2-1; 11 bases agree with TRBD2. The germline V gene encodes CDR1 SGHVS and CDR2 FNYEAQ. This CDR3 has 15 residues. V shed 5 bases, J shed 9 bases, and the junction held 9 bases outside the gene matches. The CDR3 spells CASSATGTSGLEQFF. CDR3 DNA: TGTGCCAGCAGCGCGACCGGGACTAGCGGTCTTGAGCAGTTCTTC.

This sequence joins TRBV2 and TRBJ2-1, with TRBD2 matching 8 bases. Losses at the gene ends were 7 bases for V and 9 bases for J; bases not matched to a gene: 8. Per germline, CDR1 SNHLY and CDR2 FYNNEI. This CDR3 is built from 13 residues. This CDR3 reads CASTGLANGEQFF. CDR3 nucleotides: TGTGCCAGCACTGGACTAGCCAACGGTGAGCAGTTCTTC.

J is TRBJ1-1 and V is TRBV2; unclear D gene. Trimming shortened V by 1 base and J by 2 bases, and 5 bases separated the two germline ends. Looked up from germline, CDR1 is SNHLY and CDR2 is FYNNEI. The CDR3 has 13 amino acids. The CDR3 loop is CASSEDPNTEAFF. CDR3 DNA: TGTGCCAGCAGTGAAGATCCTAACACTGAAGCTTTCTTT.

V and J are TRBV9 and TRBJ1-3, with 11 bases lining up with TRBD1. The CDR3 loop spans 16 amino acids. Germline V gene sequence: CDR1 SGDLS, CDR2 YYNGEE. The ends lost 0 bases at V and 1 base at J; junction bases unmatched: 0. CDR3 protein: CASSVGDRGSGNTIYF. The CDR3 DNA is TGTGCCAGCAGCGTAGGGGACAGGGGGTCTGGAAACACCATATATTTT.

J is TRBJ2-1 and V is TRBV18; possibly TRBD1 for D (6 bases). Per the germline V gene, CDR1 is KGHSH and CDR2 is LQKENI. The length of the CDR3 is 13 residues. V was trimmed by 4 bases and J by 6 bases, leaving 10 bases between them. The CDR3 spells CASSLTGSNEQFF. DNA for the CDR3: TGTGCCAGCTCACTGACAGGTTCCAATGAGCAGTTCTTC.

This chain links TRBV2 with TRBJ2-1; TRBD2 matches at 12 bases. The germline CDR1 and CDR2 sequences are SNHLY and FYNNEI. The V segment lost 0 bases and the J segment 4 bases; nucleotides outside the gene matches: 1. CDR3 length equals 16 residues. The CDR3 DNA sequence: TGTGCCAGCAGTGAAGCGGGGACTAGCGGGTACAATGAGCAGTTCTTC. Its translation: CASSEAGTSGYNEQFF.

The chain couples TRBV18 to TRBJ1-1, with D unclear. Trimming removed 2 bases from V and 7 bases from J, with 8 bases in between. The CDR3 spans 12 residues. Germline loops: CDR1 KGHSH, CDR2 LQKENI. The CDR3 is CASSPVRGEAFF. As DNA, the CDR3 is TGTGCCAGCTCACCAGTGCGGGGTGAAGCTTTCTTT. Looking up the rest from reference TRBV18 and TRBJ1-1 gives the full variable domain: NAGVMQNPRHLVRRRGQEARLRCSPMKGHSHVYWYRQLPEEGLKFMVYLQKENIIDESGMPKERFSAEFPKEGPSILRIQQVVRGDSAAYFCASSPVRGEAFFGQGTRLTVV.

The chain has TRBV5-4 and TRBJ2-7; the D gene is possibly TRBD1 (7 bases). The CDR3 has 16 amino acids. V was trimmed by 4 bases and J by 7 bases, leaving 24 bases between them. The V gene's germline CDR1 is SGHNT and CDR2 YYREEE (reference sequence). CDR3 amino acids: CASSLSGRGAPGEQYF. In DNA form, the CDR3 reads TGTGCCAGCAGCCTGAGTGGCAGGGGGGCGCCTGGGGAGCAGTACTTC.